These 17 T cell receptor beta chains came from one sample sequenced in a study of glioma-infiltrating T cells after dendritic cell vaccination. Profiling relied on immunoSEQ multiplex PCR, and the TCRdb table lists in-frame clones only, not all of them. This sample has 50,000 to 60,000 clones, with roughly 80% found just once. Noted time point: after dendritic cell vaccination, including at tumor progression/relapse. The sequencing here drew on blood, taken after dendritic cell vaccination. These receptors originate from a human donor with glioblastoma.

The chain has TRBV2 and TRBJ2-7; D call uncertain. The germline V gene encodes CDR1 SNHLY and CDR2 FYNNEI. The CDR3 length is 12 residues. V dropped 3 bases and J dropped 3 bases, with 6 bases sitting between them. In nucleotides, the CDR3 is TGTGCCAGCAGTGATGTTAACTACGAGCAGTACTTC. It translates to CASSDVNYEQYF.

The V gene is TRBV4-3, the J gene TRBJ2-2; TRBD1 might be the D (6 bases). CDR3 length equals 17 residues. V was clipped by 0 bases and J by 1 base, with 12 bases between them. Per germline, CDR1 LGHNA and CDR2 YSLEER. The CDR3 DNA is TGCGCCAGCAGCCAAGAGGGGGCGGGCTTGAACACCGGGGAGCTGTTTTTT. Residues: CASSQEGAGLNTGELFF.

The V call is TRBV2, the J call TRBJ1-2; weak D call: TRBD1 (5 bases). CDR1 is SNHLY and CDR2 is FYNNEI in the germline V gene. This CDR3 has 10 amino acids. The ends were cut back, 10 bases at V and 8 bases at J, with 11 bases in the middle. The CDR3 spells CATAPGGYTF. The CDR3, as DNA: TGTGCCACCGCCCCAGGGGGCTACACCTTC.

This chain connects TRBV30 to TRBJ2-5, with 8 bases matching TRBD2. Germline V lookup: CDR1 GTSNPN, CDR2 SVGIG (reference sequence). V lost 4 bases to trimming and J lost 5 bases; unmatched junction nucleotides: 9. The CDR3 totals 14 residues. The CDR3 sequence: CAWIPRGGQETQYF. CDR3 in DNA: TGTGCCTGGATTCCCCGGGGGGGCCAGGAGACCCAGTACTTC.

The chain is built from TRBV30 and TRBJ2-7; TRBD1 might be the D (6 bases). The CDR3 is made up of 14 amino acids. Germline-derived CDR1 and CDR2 are GTSNPN and SVGIG (reference sequence). Trimming removed 2 bases from V and 2 bases from J, with 13 bases in between. In DNA, the CDR3 is TGTGCCTGGAGTTCGTATTCAGGGGCCTACGAGCAGTACTTC. Translating it yields CAWSSYSGAYEQYF.

The chain combines TRBV9 with TRBJ1-1; D gene ambiguous. V lost 0 bases, J lost 4 bases, and 10 bases lay in between. CDR3 length equals 14 residues. CDR1 SGDLS and CDR2 YYNGEE come from the germline V gene. CDR3: CASSVDGYGTEAFF. The DNA for the CDR3 is TGTGCCAGCAGCGTAGACGGGTACGGCACTGAAGCTTTCTTT.

The chain links TRBV30 to TRBJ1-4, with D possibly TRBD1 on 5 matching bases. Germline CDR1 GTSNPN, CDR2 SVGIG (reference sequence). V lost 4 bases and J 4 bases, leaving 13 bases between the germline ends. CDR3 length: 14 residues. In DNA, the CDR3 is TGTGCCTGGACCCCGGGGGGGGGTAATGAAAAACTGTTTTTT. It encodes CAWTPGGGNEKLFF.

As concerns this clone: In the same sample, other DNA sequences code for this CDR3. The V call is TRBV29-1, the J call TRBJ2-1; D is possibly TRBD2 (6 bases). Germline V gives CDR1 SQVTM, CDR2 ANQGSEA. The CDR3 is made up of 14 amino acids. The germline V and J ends were trimmed by 6 bases and 8 bases, with 20 bases remaining between them. The CDR3 sequence: CSVDLKTSADEQFF. The DNA for the CDR3 is TGCAGCGTGGACCTCAAGACTAGTGCTGATGAGCAGTTCTTC.

V usage is TRBV7-8 and J usage is TRBJ2-7; 10 nucleotides match TRBD1. The length of the CDR3 is 14 residues. Germline loops: CDR1 SGHVS, CDR2 FQNEAQ. V lost 5 bases to trimming and J lost 5 bases; unmatched junction nucleotides: 6. CDR3 in amino acids: CASSTRDRGNEQYF. CDR3 in DNA: TGTGCCAGCAGCACGCGGGACAGGGGAAACGAGCAGTACTTC.

This clone appeared a few times. This chain links TRBV18 with TRBJ1-3, with unresolved D. Germline V lookup: CDR1 KGHSH, CDR2 LQKENI. Trimming shortened V by 1 base and J by 0 bases, and 7 bases separated the two germline ends. The CDR3 runs 15 residues. DNA for the CDR3: TGTGCCAGCTCACCACGGGCAGACTCTGGAAACACCATATATTTT. Its translation: CASSPRADSGNTIYF.

This chain joins TRBV27 and TRBJ1-1, with a possible D match to TRBD1 (5 bases). V was pared by 0 bases and J by 8 bases, with 16 bases between. This CDR3 region has 15 residues. Germline CDR1 and CDR2: MNHEY and SMNVEV (reference sequence). Written as DNA, the CDR3 is TGTGCCAGCAGTTTATCGAGCGGGGCTGGGGGGGAAGCTTTCTTT. It encodes CASSLSSGAGGEAFF.

This clone came up a few times. V is TRBV5-4 and J is TRBJ2-7, with D possibly TRBD1 on 5 matching bases. V lost 1 base and J 3 bases, leaving 8 bases between the germline ends. The CDR3 totals 13 residues. From germline, CDR1 is SGHNT and CDR2 YYREEE (reference sequence). The CDR3 loop reads CASSLQGYYEQYF. CDR3 DNA: TGTGCCAGCAGCTTGCAGGGTTACTACGAGCAGTACTTC.

This clone was observed a handful of times. The chain joins TRBV10-1 to TRBJ1-1, with D possibly being TRBD1 (6 bases). The germline V and J ends were trimmed by 5 bases and 4 bases, with 14 bases remaining between them. This CDR3 has 14 residues. Germline V gives CDR1 WNHNN, CDR2 SYGVQD (reference sequence). DNA of the CDR3: TGCGCCAGCAGTCCAGGGGAGAGTGCCACTGAAGCTTTCTTT. Protein product: CASSPGESATEAFF.

V and J are TRBV4-1 and TRBJ1-5, with D uncertain. The CDR3 has 15 amino acids. The germline CDR1 and CDR2 sequences are MGHRA and YSYEKL. V lost 4 bases to trimming and J lost 1 base, with 11 bases between them. This CDR3 reads CASSRAPGSNQPQHF. CDR3 nucleotide sequence: TGCGCCAGCAGCCGGGCTCCGGGAAGCAATCAGCCCCAGCATTTT.

This chain joins TRBV19 and TRBJ2-1, with TRBD2 matching 12 bases. CDR1 is LNHDA and CDR2 is SQIVND in the germline V gene (reference sequence). V lost 5 bases and J lost 8; bases outside the gene matches: 13. The CDR3 spans 17 residues. This chain's CDR3 is CASSPPRTSGVIDEQFF. In DNA, the CDR3 is TGTGCCAGTAGTCCCCCAAGGACTAGCGGGGTTATAGATGAGCAGTTCTTC.

In its sample, this clone was seen once. The chain recombines TRBV27 with TRBJ2-7, with 7 positions matching TRBD1. The germline V gene has CDR1 MNHEY and CDR2 SMNVEV (reference sequence). This CDR3 has 12 amino acids. With V trimmed by 6 bases and J by 5 bases, 4 bases remained unmatched. CDR3 nucleotides: TGTGCCAGCAGAAAGACAGGGAACGAGCAGTACTTC. Translating it yields CASRKTGNEQYF.

J is TRBJ2-2 and V is TRBV6-5; tentatively, D is TRBD1 (5 bases). Germline V gives CDR1 MNHEY, CDR2 SVGAGI. The V and J ends lost 2 bases and 5 bases respectively, with 12 bases between them. The CDR3 extends over 15 amino acids. The DNA of the CDR3 is TGTGCCAGCAGTTACAGGGGATTGAGGACCGGGGAGCTGTTTTTT. The encoded protein is CASSYRGLRTGELFF.